The rows below give T cell receptor beta chains drawn from one sample of a study of beta chain features in type 1 diabetes. TCRdb's copy holds only in-frame clones and misses some; the assay was immunoSEQ multiplex PCR. In the table there are 550,000 to 850,000 clones, 13% of which are singletons. Sequenced material: naive CD4+ T cells from blood. All receptors come from a man aged 18 to 29 with type 1 diabetes. Both conserved end residues are part of each CDR3. D genes are given only for firm matches. Size is omitted from some rows. Given values are once, few, many or a class for expanded clones.

d_call j_call v_call clone_size cdr3_aa cdr3_nt
TRBD1 TRBJ1-6 TRBV9 NA CASRRDRGDSPLHF TGTGCCAGCAGACGGGACAGGGGGGATTCACCCCTCCACTTT
NA TRBJ1-2 TRBV7-8 NA CASSHRGVGGGYTF TGTGCCAGCAGCCATCGGGGGGTAGGAGGTGGCTACACCTTC
TRBD2 TRBJ2-3 TRBV28 few CASLSGAGDTQYF TGTGCCAGCCTCAGCGGGGCCGGGGATACGCAGTATTTT
NA TRBJ2-3 TRBV30 few CAAYPNPGQGTDTQYF TGTGCCGCGTACCCCAATCCGGGCCAAGGCACAGATACGCAGTATTTT
NA TRBJ1-1 TRBV20-1 few CSVERGNPAFF TGCAGTGTGGAACGGGGGAACCCGGCTTTCTTT
NA TRBJ1-2 TRBV28 NA CASSLDTGRKGYTF TGTGCCAGCAGTTTGGACACCGGGAGAAAGGGCTACACCTTC
NA TRBJ1-4 TRBV5-4 many CASSSGQGNEKLFF TGTGCCAGCAGCTCGGGGCAGGGGAATGAAAAACTGTTTTTT
TRBD2 TRBJ2-1 TRBV11-2 NA CASSLGTSGNEQFF TGTGCCAGCAGCTTGGGGACTAGCGGTAATGAGCAGTTCTTC
NA TRBJ1-2 TRBV7-9 NA CASSPSDSLRGYTF TGTGCCAGCAGCCCGTCGGACAGCCTCCGGGGCTACACCTTC
NA TRBJ2-1 TRBV7-6 NA CASSLYSYNEQFF TGTGCCAGCAGCTTATACTCCTACAATGAGCAGTTCTTC
TRBD1 TRBJ2-5 TRBV15 NA CATSRVKGAGETQYF TGTGCCACCAGCAGAGTCAAGGGGGCCGGGGAGACCCAGTACTTC
NA TRBJ1-5 TRBV30 NA CAWNREDQPQHF TGTGCCTGGAATCGGGAGGATCAGCCCCAGCATTTT
NA TRBJ1-5 TRBV6-1 NA CASSVGLKSHF TGTGCCAGCAGTGTGGGCCTAAAATCCCATTTT
NA TRBJ2-5 TRBV5-1 few CASRPVGGQETQYF TGCGCCAGCAGGCCTGTTGGGGGGCAAGAGACCCAGTACTTC
NA TRBJ2-3 TRBV2 few CASSGATVDGTQYF TGTGCCAGCAGTGGAGCCACCGTTGACGGTACGCAGTATTTT
NA TRBJ2-3 TRBV13 NA CASSLGGGSTDTQYF TGTGCCAGCAGCTTAGGCGGGGGAAGCACAGATACGCAGTATTTT
NA TRBJ1-1 TRBV7-2 NA CATHRGLHPTEAFF TGTGCCACCCATAGGGGTCTTCATCCGACTGAAGCTTTCTTT